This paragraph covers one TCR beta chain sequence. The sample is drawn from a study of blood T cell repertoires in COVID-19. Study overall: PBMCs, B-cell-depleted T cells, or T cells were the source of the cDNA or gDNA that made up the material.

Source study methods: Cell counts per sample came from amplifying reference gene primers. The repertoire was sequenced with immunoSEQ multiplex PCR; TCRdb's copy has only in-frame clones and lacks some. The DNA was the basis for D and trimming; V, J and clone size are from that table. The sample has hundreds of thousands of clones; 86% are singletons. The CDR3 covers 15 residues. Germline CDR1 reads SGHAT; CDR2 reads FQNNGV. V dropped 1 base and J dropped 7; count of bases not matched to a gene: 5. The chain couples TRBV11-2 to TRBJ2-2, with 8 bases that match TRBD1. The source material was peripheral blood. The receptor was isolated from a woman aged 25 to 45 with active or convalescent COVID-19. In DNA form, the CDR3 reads TGTGCCAGCAGCTTAGCAGGGGGCCTTAACGGGGAGCTGTTTTTT. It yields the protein CASSLAGGLNGELFF.